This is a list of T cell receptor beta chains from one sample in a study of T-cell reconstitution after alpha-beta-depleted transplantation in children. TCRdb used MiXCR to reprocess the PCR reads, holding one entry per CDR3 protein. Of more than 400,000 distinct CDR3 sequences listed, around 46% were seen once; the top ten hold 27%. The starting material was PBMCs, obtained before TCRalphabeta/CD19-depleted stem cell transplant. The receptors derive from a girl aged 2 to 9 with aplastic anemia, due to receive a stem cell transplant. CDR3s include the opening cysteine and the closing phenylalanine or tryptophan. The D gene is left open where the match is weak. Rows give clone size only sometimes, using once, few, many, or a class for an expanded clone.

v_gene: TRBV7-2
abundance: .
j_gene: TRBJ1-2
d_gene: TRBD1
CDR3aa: CASSPDRVGYTF
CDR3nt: TGTGCCAGCAGCCCAGACAGGGTCGGCTACACCTTC

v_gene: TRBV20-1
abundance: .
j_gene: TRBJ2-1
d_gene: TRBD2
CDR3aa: CSAREPSGRRGEQFF
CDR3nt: TGCAGTGCTAGAGAGCCTAGCGGGAGAAGAGGGGAGCAGTTCTTC

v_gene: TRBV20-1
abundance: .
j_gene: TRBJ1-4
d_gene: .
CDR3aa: CSAPPGGAEKLFF
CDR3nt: TGCAGTGCCCCGCCCGGGGGCGCTGAAAAACTGTTTTTT

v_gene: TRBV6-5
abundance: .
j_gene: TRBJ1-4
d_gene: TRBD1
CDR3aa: CASGYRGKGEKLFF
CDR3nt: TGTGCCAGCGGTTACAGGGGGAAGGGCGAAAAACTGTTTTTT

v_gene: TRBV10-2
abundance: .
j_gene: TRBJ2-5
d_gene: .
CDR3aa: CASSEPAGYVETQYF
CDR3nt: TGCGCCAGCAGTGAGCCTGCAGGGTATGTGGAGACCCAGTACTTC

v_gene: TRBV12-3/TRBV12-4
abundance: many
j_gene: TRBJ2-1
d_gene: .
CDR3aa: CASSLEARRTYNEQFF
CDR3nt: TGTGCCAGCAGTTTAGAAGCTAGGAGAACCTACAATGAGCAGTTCTTC

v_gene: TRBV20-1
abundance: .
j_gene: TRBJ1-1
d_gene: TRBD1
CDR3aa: CSPRRGQVVWTEAFF
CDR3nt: TGCAGTCCTAGAAGAGGACAGGTGGTATGGACTGAAGCTTTCTTT

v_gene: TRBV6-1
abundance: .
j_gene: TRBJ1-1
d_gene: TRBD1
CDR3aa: CASSRRTGGYSMNTEAFF
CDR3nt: TGTGCCAGCAGTCGAAGGACAGGGGGGTATTCTATGAACACTGAAGCTTTCTTT

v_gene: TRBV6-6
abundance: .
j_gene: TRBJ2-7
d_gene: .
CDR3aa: CASSYSMRTEQYF
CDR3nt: TGTGCCAGCAGTTACTCTATGCGCACCGAGCAGTACTTC

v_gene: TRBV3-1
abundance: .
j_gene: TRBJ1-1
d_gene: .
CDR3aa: CASSQVAGLGAFF
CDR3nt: TGTGCCAGCAGCCAAGTTGCTGGGTTAGGGGCTTTCTTT

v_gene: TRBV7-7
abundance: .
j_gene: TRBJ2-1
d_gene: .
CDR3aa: CASSLGGGREQFF
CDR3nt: TGTGCCAGCAGCTTAGGAGGGGGAAGGGAGCAGTTCTTC

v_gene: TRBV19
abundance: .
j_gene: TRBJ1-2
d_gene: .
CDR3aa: CASRTDTRRLNYGYTF
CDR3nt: TGTGCCAGTAGGACGGACACTCGACGGCTTAACTATGGCTACACCTTC

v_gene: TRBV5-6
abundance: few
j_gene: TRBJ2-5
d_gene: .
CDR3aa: CASSLKLGAQYF
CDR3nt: TGTGCCAGCAGCTTGAAGCTGGGGGCCCAGTACTTC

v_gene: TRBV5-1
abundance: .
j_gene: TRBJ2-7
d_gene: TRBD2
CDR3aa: CASSLGTSGTPPYEQYF
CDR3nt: TGCGCCAGCAGCTTGGGTACTAGCGGGACACCCCCTTACGAGCAGTACTTC

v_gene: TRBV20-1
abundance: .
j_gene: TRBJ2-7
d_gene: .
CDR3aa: CSANSRDSSYEQYF
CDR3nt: TGCAGTGCTAATTCGCGGGACAGCTCCTACGAGCAGTACTTC

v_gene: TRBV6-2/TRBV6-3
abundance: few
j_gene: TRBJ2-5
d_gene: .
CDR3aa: CASSYRDAPQETQYF
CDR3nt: TGTGCCAGCAGTTACAGGGACGCCCCCCAAGAGACCCAGTACTTC

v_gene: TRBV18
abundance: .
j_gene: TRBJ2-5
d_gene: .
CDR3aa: CASSPPSGPQETQYF
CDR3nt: TGTGCCAGCTCACCACCGTCAGGGCCCCAAGAGACCCAGTACTTC

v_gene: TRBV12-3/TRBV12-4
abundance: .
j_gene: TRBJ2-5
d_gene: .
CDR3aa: CASSPRAKFQETQYF
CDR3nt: TGTGCCAGCAGCCCCCGGGCCAAGTTCCAAGAGACCCAGTACTTC

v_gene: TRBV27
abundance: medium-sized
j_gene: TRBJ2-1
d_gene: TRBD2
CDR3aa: CASSLGTTYNEQFF
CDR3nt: TGTGCCAGCAGTTTAGGGACTACGTACAATGAGCAGTTCTTC

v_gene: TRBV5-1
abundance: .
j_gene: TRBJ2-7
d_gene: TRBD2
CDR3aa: CASSFATSVLSSYEQYF
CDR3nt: TGCGCCAGCAGCTTTGCGACTAGCGTTCTGAGCTCCTACGAGCAGTACTTC

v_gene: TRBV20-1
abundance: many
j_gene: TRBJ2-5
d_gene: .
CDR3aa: CSASEIQETQYF
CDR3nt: TGCAGTGCTAGTGAGATACAAGAGACCCAGTACTTC

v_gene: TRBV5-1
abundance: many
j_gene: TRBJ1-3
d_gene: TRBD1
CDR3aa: CASSLRQGHTIYF
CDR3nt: TGCGCCAGCAGCCTCAGACAGGGACACACCATATATTTT

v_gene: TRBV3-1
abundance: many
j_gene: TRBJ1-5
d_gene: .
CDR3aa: CASSQGGGGNQPQHF
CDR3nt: TGTGCCAGCAGCCAAGGCGGGGGCGGGAATCAGCCCCAGCATTTT

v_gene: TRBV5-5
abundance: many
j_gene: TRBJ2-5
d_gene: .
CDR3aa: CASSELPNPQETQYF
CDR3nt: TGTGCCAGCAGCGAACTCCCAAACCCCCAAGAGACCCAGTACTTC

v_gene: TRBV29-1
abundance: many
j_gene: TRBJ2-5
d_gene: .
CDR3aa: CSVAKRQLQETQYF
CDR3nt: TGCAGCGTTGCGAAAAGGCAGTTGCAAGAGACCCAGTACTTC

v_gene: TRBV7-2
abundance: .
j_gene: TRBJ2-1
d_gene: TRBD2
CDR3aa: CASSLQLAALGNEQFF
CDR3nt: TGTGCCAGCAGCTTGCAACTAGCGGCCCTAGGCAATGAGCAGTTCTTC

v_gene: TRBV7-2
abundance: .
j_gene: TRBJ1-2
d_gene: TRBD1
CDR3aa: CASSRGGGSYGYTF
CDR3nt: TGTGCCAGCAGCCGAGGGGGCGGATCCTATGGCTACACCTTC

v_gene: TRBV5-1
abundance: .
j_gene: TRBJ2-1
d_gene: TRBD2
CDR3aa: CASSLAAAGVHKEQFF
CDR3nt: TGCGCCAGCAGCTTGGCCGCGGCGGGAGTCCACAAGGAGCAGTTCTTC

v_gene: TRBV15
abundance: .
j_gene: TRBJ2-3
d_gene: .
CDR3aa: CATSRDLDQRLTDTQYF
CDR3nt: TGTGCCACCAGCAGAGATCTTGACCAACGACTCACAGATACGCAGTATTTT

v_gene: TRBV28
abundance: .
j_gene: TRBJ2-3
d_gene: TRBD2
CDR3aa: CASSNSGLTDTQYF
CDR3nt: TGTGCCAGCAGTAATAGCGGGTTGACAGATACGCAGTATTTT

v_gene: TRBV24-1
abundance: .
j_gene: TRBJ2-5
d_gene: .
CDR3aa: CPTSDLRETQYF
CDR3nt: TGTCCCACCAGTGATCTGAGAGAGACCCAGTACTTC

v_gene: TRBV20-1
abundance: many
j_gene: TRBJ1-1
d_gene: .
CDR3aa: CSARDWRGPSGPEAFF
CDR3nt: TGCAGTGCTAGAGATTGGAGGGGCCCCTCGGGTCCTGAAGCTTTCTTT

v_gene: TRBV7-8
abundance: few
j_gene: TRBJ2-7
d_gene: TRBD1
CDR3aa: CASLVGTGIFEQYF
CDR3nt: TGTGCCTCTCTAGTGGGGACAGGGATTTTCGAGCAGTACTTC

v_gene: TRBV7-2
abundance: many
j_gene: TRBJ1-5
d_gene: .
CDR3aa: CASSPSWGREQPQHF
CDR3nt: TGTGCCAGCAGCCCCTCCTGGGGAAGAGAACAGCCCCAGCATTTT

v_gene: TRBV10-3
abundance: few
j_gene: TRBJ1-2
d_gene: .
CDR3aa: CAISESGGGYTF
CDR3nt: TGTGCCATCAGTGAGTCAGGAGGAGGCTACACCTTC

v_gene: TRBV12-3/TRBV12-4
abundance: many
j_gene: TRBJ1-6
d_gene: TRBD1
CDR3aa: CASRGTGGMSPLHF
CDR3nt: TGTGCCAGCAGGGGGACAGGGGGCATGTCACCCCTCCACTTT

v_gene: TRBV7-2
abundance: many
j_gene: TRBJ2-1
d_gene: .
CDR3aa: CASKSGSSYNEQFF
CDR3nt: TGTGCCAGCAAGTCCGGGAGCTCCTACAATGAGCAGTTCTTC

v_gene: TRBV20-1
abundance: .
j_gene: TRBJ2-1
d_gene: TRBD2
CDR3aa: CSARVPSGRALNEQFF
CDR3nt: TGCAGTGCTAGAGTCCCTAGCGGGAGGGCCCTCAATGAGCAGTTCTTC

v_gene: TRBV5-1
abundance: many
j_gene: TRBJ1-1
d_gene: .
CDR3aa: CASTIIGYGNTEAFF
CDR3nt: TGCGCCAGCACCATCATTGGGTATGGGAACACTGAAGCTTTCTTT

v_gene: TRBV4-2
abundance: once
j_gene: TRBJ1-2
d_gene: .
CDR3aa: CPSSQEIDRGLYGYTF
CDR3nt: TGTCCCAGCAGCCAAGAAATAGACCGAGGGCTCTATGGCTACACCTTC